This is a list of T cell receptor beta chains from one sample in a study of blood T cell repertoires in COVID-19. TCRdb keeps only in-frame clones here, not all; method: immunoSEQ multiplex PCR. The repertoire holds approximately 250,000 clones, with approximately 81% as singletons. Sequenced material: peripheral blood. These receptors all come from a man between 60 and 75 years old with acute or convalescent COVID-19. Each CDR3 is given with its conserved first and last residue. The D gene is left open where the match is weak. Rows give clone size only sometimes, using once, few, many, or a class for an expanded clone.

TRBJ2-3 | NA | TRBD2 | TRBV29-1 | CSVQGLADTDTQYF | TGCAGCGTTCAGGGACTAGCGGACACAGATACGCAGTATTTT
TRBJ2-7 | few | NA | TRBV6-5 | CASGSTGAYEQYF | TGTGCCAGTGGCTCGACGGGTGCCTACGAGCAGTACTTC
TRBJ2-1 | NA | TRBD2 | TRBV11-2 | CASTRTSGSPQLPYNEQFF | TGTGCCAGCACCCGGACTAGCGGGAGCCCCCAGCTCCCCTACAATGAGCAGTTCTTC
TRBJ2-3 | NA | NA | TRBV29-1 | CSVEGGRGVDTQYF | TGCAGCGTTGAGGGGGGTCGGGGAGTCGATACGCAGTATTTT
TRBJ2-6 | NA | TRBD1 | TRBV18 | CASSFRTGGATGANVLTF | TGTGCCAGCTCATTCAGGACAGGGGGCGCGACTGGGGCCAACGTCCTGACTTTC
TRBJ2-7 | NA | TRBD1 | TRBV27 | CASSLWTGLEQYF | TGTGCCAGCAGTTTATGGACAGGGCTGGAGCAGTACTTC
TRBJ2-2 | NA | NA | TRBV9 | CASSPSPGARGELFF | TGTGCCAGCAGCCCATCCCCAGGGGCCAGAGGGGAGCTGTTTTTT
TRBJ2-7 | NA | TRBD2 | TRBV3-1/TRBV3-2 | CASSQPTSGRAYEQYF | TGTGCCAGCAGCCAACCCACTAGCGGGAGGGCCTACGAGCAGTACTTC
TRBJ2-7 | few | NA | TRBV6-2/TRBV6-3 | CASSYAHRGGYEQYF | TGTGCCAGCAGTTACGCCCACAGGGGGGGCTACGAGCAGTACTTC
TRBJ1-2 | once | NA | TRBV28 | CASSFGLASVADGYTF | TGTGCCAGCAGTTTCGGATTGGCGTCCGTAGCCGATGGCTACACCTTC
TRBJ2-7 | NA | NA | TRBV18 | CASSPPGVREQYF | TGTGCCAGCTCACCTCCAGGGGTGCGGGAGCAGTACTTC
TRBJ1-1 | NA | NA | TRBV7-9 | CASSLEGNGREAFF | TGTGCCAGCAGCTTAGAAGGCAACGGCAGGGAAGCTTTCTTT
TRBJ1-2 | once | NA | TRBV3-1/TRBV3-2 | CASSERTVYGYTF | TGTGCCAGCAGCGAGAGGACAGTCTATGGCTACACCTTC
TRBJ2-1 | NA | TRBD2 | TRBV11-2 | CASSRSGSKYNEQFF | TGTGCCAGCAGTAGAAGCGGGAGTAAATACAATGAGCAGTTCTTC
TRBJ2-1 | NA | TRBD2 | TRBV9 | CASSATSVEQFF | TGTGCCAGCAGCGCCACTAGCGTTGAGCAGTTCTTC
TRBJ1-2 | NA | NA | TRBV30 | CAWAKGWGIGYTF | TGTGCCTGGGCAAAGGGGTGGGGTATAGGCTACACCTTC
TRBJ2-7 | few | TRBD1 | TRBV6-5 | CASNDQGAGEQYF | TGTGCCAGCAACGATCAGGGGGCTGGGGAGCAGTACTTC
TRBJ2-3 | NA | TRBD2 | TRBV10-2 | CASTERRGVPDTQYF | TGCGCCAGCACTGAGCGGCGGGGGGTACCAGATACGCAGTATTTT
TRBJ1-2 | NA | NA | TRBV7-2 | CASSLGFPGVNGYTF | TGTGCCAGCAGCTTAGGATTCCCCGGGGTAAATGGCTACACCTTC
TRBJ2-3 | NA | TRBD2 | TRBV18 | CASSPGLELTDTQYF | TGTGCCAGCTCACCGGGACTAGAGTTGACAGATACGCAGTATTTT
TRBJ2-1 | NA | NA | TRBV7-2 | CASSLVSGDEQFF | TGTGCCAGCAGCTTGGTTTCGGGGGACGAGCAGTTCTTC
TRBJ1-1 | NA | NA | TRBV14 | CASSPQGDTEAFF | TGTGCCAGCAGCCCACAGGGAGACACTGAAGCTTTCTTT
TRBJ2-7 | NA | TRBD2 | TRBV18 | CASSPPSGRLYYEQYF | TGTGCCAGCTCACCGCCGAGCGGGAGACTATACTACGAGCAGTACTTC
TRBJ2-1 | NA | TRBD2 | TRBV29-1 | CSESLAGGVFF | TGCAGCGAGAGCCTAGCGGGGGGTGTCTTCTTC
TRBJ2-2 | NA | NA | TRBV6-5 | CASSYSWPTNTGELFF | TGTGCCAGCAGTTACTCGTGGCCAACGAACACCGGGGAGCTGTTTTTT
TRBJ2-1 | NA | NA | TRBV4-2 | CASSQDKTGNEQFF | TGTGCCAGCAGCCAAGATAAGACTGGGAATGAGCAGTTCTTC
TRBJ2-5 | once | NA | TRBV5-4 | CASSRDYSSQETQYF | TGTGCCAGCAGCCGAGACTACAGTTCCCAAGAGACCCAGTACTTC
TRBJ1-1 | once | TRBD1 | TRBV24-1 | CATRPGQGANTEAFF | TGTGCCACCAGGCCGGGACAGGGGGCGAACACTGAAGCTTTCTTT
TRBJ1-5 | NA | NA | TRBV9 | CASSVEDIQDGNQPQHF | TGTGCCAGCAGCGTAGAGGACATACAAGACGGCAATCAGCCCCAGCATTTT
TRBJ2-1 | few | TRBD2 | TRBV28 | CASSQTSGPYNEQFF | TGTGCCAGCAGTCAAACTAGCGGCCCCTACAATGAGCAGTTCTTC
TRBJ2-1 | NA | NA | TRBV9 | CASSPEGVLVAEFF | TGTGCCAGCAGCCCAGAAGGGGTCCTTGTCGCGGAGTTCTTC
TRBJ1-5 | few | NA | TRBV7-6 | CASSLDGPLSNQPQHF | TGTGCCAGCAGCTTAGATGGGCCCCTTAGCAATCAGCCCCAGCATTTT
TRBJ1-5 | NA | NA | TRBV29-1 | CSVEYHRDQPQHF | TGCAGCGTTGAGTATCACCGAGATCAGCCCCAGCATTTT
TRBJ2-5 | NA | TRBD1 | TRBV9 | CASSVEGQAQTQYF | TGTGCCAGCAGCGTAGAGGGACAGGCCCAGACCCAGTACTTC
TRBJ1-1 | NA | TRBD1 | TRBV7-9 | CASSRHRGRDWETEAFF | TGTGCCAGCAGCAGACACAGGGGGCGTGATTGGGAAACTGAAGCTTTCTTT
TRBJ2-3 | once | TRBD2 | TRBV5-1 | CASSSLAGDTDTQYF | TGCGCCAGCAGCTCGCTAGCGGGGGACACAGATACGCAGTATTTT
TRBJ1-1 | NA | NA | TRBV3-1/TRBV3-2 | CASSLQGGAEAFF | TGTGCCAGCAGCCTCCAGGGCGGGGCTGAAGCTTTCTTT
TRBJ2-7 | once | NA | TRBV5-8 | CASTSTGPRDEQYF | TGTGCCAGCACCTCGACAGGCCCTCGCGACGAGCAGTACTTC
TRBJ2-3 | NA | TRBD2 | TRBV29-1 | CSVTGTSGASTDTQYF | TGCAGCGTGACCGGGACTAGCGGGGCCAGCACAGATACGCAGTATTTT
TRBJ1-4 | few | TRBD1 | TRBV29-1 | CSVTGTDHEKLFF | TGCAGCGTTACCGGGACAGATCATGAAAAACTGTTTTTT
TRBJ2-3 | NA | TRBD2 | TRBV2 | CASSEGASGAWDTQYF | TGTGCCAGCAGTGAAGGGGCTAGCGGGGCGTGGGATACGCAGTATTTT
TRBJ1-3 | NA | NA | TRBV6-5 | CASRTGIMGNTIYF | TGTGCCAGCAGAACAGGGATAATGGGCAACACCATATATTTT
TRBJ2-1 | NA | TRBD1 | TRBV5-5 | CASSLAGTGRNEQFF | TGTGCCAGCAGCTTGGCCGGGACAGGTCGCAATGAGCAGTTCTTC
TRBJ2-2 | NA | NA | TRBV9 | CASSYGGGPNTGELFF | TGTGCCAGCAGCTACGGAGGGGGCCCGAACACCGGGGAGCTGTTTTTT
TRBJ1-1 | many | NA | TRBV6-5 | CASSREPLDTEAFF | TGTGCCAGCAGTAGGGAGCCTCTGGACACTGAAGCTTTCTTT
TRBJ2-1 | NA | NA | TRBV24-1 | CATSDSDSFYNEQFF | TGTGCCACCAGTGATTCGGACAGCTTTTACAATGAGCAGTTCTTC
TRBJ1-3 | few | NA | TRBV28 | CASSVMGAGGNTIYF | TGTGCCAGCAGTGTCATGGGGGCTGGGGGAAACACCATATATTTT
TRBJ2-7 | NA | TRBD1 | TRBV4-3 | CASSQDMGQGYEQYF | TGCGCCAGCAGCCAAGATATGGGACAGGGCTACGAGCAGTACTTC
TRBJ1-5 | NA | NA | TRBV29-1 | CSVGGGDQPQHF | TGCAGCGTTGGCGGGGGCGATCAGCCCCAGCATTTT
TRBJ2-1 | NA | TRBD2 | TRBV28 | CASSVAGSNNEQFF | TGTGCCAGCAGTGTAGCGGGATCGAACAATGAGCAGTTCTTC
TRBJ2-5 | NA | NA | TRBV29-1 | CSVDIRGRETQYF | TGCAGCGTTGACATCAGGGGGAGGGAGACCCAGTACTTC
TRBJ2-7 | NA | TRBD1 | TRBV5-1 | CASSKQGYEQYF | TGCGCCAGCAGTAAACAGGGGTACGAGCAGTACTTC
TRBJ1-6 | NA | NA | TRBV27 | CASSLFAGGSSYNSPLHF | TGTGCCAGCAGTTTATTTGCGGGAGGGAGCTCCTATAATTCACCCCTCCACTTT
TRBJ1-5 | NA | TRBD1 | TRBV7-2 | CASSQDRNQPQHF | TGTGCCAGCAGCCAGGACAGGAATCAGCCCCAGCATTTT
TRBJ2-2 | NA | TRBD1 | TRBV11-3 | CASSLEDRGTNTGELFF | TGTGCCAGCAGCTTAGAGGACAGGGGAACGAACACCGGGGAGCTGTTTTTT
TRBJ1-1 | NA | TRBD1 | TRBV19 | CASAGQGRNTEAFF | TGTGCGTCTGCAGGACAGGGTAGAAACACTGAAGCTTTCTTT
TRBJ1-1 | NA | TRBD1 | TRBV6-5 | CASSYPSGQSEAFF | TGTGCCAGCAGTTACCCATCGGGACAGTCTGAAGCTTTCTTT
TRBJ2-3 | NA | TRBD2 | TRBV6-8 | CARRGGDTQYF | TGTGCCAGGCGGGGGGGAGATACGCAGTATTTT
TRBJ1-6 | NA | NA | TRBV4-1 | CASSQDVGSRSLHF | TGCGCCAGCAGCCAAGATGTCGGGAGTAGATCCCTCCACTTT